This record looks at one TCR beta chain sequence and its context. Antigen unknown. This sample was taken from a study of cytomegalovirus exposure and HLA in healthy donors. Study findings and constraints: The study flagged some 170 TCR beta chains as cytomegalovirus-associated. According to a later analysis, TCR clusters from the first cohort tended to co-occur in the 120 or so validation repertoires. Most TCRs appeared rarely, but some public TCRs recurred in many donors.

Libraries were prepared by immunoSEQ multiplex PCR; TCRdb keeps only in-frame clonotypes and omits some of them. The table has some 100,000 clones, about 90% seen once. The donors belonged to the roughly 120-subject validation cohort, separate from the approximately 700-subject first cohort. This CDR3 contains 19 residues. Germline loops: CDR1 SGHDT, CDR2 YYEEEE. Losses at the gene ends were 2 bases for V and 8 bases for J; bases not matched to a gene: 17. The sequenced sample consisted of PBMCs. The rearrangement uses TRBV5-6 and TRBJ2-1, with 12 bases that match TRBD2. This TCR was recovered from a woman aged 18-30 years in good health and CMV-seronegative. The CDR3 here is CASSFTPRPSGGASDEQFF. The CDR3 DNA follows: TGTGCCAGCAGCTTTACCCCTCGACCTAGCGGGGGGGCCTCGGATGAGCAGTTCTTC.